This T cell receptor beta chain derives from a study of blood T cell repertoires in COVID-19. Trimming shortened V by 5 bases and J by 4 bases, and 6 bases separated the two germline ends. This CDR3 region has 12 residues. Germline V gene data show CDR1 as MNHEY and CDR2 as SVGEGT. This table comes from immunoSEQ multiplex PCR, and its TCRdb copy is limited to in-frame clones, with some not included. There are fewer than 150,000 clones in the sample; around three quarters occur only once, and roughly 6% lies in the top ten. The sample taken for sequencing was peripheral blood. V usage is TRBV6-2 or TRBV6-3 and J usage is TRBJ1-5; no clear D gene. This sequence originates from a man aged 65-85 years with acute or convalescent COVID-19. The CDR3 DNA reads as TGTGCCAGCAGTCCCCGTAATCAGCCCCAGCATTTT. Translating gives CASSPRNQPQHF.